The clone carrying this T cell receptor (beta chain) was detected ten times or more. Its specificity is unknown. The data belong to a study of blood T cells in healthy people across ages. Study-level points and caveats: It was held that diversity estimates obtained from one million T cells represented underestimates. Across samples, TCR beta diversity tracked strongly with naive T cell percentage. Any changes in expanded clonotypes were possibly confounded, as donor CMV status remained unknown.

Next came a second PCR, run for about 6 to 12 cycles, which used a sample-barcoded 5' primer along with a J-beta primer mix. One entry per CDR3 protein results from TCRdb running MiXCR on the 5' RACE reads. The sample lists some 670,000 distinct CDR3 sequences, over 40% occurring once. There were healthy Caucasian individuals from Russia, aged roughly 6 to 100, serving as donors. The germline CDR1 and CDR2 sequences are MDHEN and SYDVKM. This CDR3 contains 11 residues. The V end lost 3 bases, the J end lost 1 base, and 0 bases lay between the germline ends. The sequenced sample was blood. The clonotype originates from a woman of 80 years or more in good health. The chain uses TRBV28 and TRBJ1-2; D unclear. The CDR3 protein is CASSFNYGYTF. The CDR3 region has the DNA TGTGCCAGCAGTTTTAACTATGGCTACACCTTC.